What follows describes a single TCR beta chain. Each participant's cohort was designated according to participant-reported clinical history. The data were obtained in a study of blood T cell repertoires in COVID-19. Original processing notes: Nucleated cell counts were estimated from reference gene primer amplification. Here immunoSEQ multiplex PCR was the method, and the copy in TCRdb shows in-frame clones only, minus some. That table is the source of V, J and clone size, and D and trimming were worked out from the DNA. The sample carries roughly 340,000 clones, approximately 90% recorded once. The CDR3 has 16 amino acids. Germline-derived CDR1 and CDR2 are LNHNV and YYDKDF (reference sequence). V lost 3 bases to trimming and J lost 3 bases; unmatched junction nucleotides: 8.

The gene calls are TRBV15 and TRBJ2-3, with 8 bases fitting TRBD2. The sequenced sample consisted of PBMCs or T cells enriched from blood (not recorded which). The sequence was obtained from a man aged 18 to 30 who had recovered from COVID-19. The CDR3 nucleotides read TGTGCCACCAGCAGCAGAGCGGGAGCGTCGACAGATACGCAGTATTTT. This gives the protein CATSSRAGASTDTQYF.